The present T cell receptor beta chain was sequenced within a study of blood T cell repertoires in COVID-19. Participants reported their clinical history, and cohort assignment relied on those reports. Each recovered donor of Cohort 3 presented with two negative PCRs, clearance, or symptom resolution. V lost 1 base to trimming and J lost 0 bases, with 7 bases between them. The CDR3 is 15 amino acids. Germline V lookup: CDR1 LNHDA, CDR2 SQIVND (reference sequence). Sequencing was performed with immunoSEQ multiplex PCR; in TCRdb, only in-frame clones are kept and a portion is missing. The table records around 380,000 clones, around 87% of them present only once.

This rearrangement joins TRBV19 to TRBJ1-3; D is unresolved. The sequenced material came from PBMCs or T cells enriched from blood (not recorded which). This clonotype was sampled from a man aged 30 to 39 who had recovered from COVID-19. The CDR3 protein is CASSIAWLSGNTIYF. CDR3 sequence (DNA): TGTGCCAGTAGTATAGCGTGGCTCTCTGGAAACACCATATATTTT. The complete variable domain, with remaining parts taken from reference TRBV19 and TRBJ1-3, reads DGGITQSPKYLFRKEGQNVTLSCEQNLNHDAMYWYRQDPGQGLRLIYYSQIVNDFQKGDIAEGYSVSREKKESFPLTVTSAQKNPTAFYLCASSIAWLSGNTIYFGEGSWLTVV.